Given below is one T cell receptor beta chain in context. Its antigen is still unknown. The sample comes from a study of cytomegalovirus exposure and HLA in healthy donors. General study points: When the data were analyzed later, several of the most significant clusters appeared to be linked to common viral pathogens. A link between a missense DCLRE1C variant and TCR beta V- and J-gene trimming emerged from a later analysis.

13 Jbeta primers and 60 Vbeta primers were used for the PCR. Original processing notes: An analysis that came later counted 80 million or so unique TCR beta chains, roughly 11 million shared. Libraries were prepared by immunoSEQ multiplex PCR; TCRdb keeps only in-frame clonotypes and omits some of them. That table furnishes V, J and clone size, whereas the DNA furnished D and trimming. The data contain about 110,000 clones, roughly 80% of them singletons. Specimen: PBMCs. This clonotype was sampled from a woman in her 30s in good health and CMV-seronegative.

CDR3 nucleotide sequence: TGTGCCAGCAGCTTGACAATTGGCTCCTACGAGCAGTACTTC. It codes for CASSLTIGSYEQYF. This chain uses TRBV5-6 with TRBJ2-7; no firm D call. V was trimmed by 1 base and J by 0 bases, leaving 8 bases between them. This CDR3 has 14 residues. Germline values: CDR1 SGHDT, CDR2 YYEEEE.